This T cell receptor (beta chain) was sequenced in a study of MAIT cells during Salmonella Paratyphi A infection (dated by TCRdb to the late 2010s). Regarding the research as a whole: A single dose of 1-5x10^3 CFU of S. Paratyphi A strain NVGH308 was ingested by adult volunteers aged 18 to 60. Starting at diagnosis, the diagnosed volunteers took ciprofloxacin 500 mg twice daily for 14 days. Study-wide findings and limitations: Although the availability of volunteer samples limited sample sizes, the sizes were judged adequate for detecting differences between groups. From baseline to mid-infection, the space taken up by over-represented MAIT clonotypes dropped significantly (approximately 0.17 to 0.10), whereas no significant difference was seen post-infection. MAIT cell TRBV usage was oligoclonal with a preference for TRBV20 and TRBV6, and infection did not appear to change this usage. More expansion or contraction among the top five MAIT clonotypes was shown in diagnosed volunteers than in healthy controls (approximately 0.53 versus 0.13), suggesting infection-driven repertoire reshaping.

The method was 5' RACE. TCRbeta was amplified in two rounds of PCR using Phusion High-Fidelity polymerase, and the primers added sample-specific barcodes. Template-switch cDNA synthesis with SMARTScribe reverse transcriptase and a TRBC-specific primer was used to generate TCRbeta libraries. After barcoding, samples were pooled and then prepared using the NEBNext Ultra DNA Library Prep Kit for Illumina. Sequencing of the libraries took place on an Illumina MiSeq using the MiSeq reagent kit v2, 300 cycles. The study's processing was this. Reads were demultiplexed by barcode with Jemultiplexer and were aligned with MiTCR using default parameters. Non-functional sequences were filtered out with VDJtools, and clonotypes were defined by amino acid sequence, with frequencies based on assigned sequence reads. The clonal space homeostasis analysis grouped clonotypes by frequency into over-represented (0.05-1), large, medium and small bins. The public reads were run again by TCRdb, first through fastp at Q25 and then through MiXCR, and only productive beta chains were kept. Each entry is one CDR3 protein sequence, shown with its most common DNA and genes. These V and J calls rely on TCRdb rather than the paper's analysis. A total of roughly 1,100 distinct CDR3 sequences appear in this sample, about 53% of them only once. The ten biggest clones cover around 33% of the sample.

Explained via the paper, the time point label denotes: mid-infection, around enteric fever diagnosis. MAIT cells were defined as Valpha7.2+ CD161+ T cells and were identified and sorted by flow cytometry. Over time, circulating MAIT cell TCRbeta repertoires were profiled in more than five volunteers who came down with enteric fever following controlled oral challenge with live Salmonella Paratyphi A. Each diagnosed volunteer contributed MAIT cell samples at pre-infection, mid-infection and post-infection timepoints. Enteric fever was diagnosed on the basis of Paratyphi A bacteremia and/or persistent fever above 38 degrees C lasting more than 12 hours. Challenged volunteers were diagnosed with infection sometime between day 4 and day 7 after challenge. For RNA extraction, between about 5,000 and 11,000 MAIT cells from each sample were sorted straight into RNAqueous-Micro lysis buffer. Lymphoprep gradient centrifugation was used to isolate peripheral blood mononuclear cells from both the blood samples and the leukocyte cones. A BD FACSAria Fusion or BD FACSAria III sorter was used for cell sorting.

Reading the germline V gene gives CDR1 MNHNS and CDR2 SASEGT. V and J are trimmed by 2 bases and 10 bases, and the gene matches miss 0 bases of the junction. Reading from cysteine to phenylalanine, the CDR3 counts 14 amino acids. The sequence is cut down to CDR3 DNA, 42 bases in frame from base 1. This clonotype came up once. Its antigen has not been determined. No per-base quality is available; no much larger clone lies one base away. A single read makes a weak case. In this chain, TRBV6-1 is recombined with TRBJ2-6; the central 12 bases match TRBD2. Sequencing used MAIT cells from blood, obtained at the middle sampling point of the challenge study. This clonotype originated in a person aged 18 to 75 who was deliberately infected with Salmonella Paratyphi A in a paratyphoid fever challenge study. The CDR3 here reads CASSELAGGNVLTF. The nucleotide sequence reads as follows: TGTGCCAGCAGTGAACTAGCGGGGGGGAACGTCCTGACTTTC.